This entry concerns a single T cell receptor (beta chain). V dropped 5 bases and J dropped 15 bases, with 35 bases sitting between them. The CDR3 runs 18 residues. CDR1 is SEHNR, CDR2 FQNEAQ, per germline (reference sequence). TCRdb keeps only in-frame clones here, not all; method: immunoSEQ multiplex PCR. This sample has just under 80,000 clones, with roughly 81% found just once. The data belong to a study of OX40 agonist ivuxolimab in advanced cancers. The clonotype comes from an adult with an advanced solid tumor such as melanoma, head and neck, liver or kidney cancer. The V call is TRBV7-9, the J call TRBJ2-1; D assignment may be TRBD1 or TRBD2 (5 bases each). Source: CD4+ or CD8+ T cells sorted from blood, taken in a trial of the OX40 agonist ivuxolimab. In DNA form, the CDR3 reads TGTGCCAGCAGCCCCCGACAGAGCATTACAACCTACATCGAGAGGGTGTTCTTC. This codes for CASSPRQSITTYIERVFF.